This T cell receptor (beta chain) originates from a study of blood T cell repertoires in COVID-19. About the research overall: Samples representing acute and convalescent COVID-19 were sourced from the United States, Italy and Spain. Sources were T cells, B-cell-depleted T cells, or PBMCs; the material itself was cDNA or gDNA.

The CDR3 is 15 residues long. Germline V gene lookup returns CDR1 LNHDA and CDR2 SQIVND (reference sequence). V lost 3 bases, J lost 7 bases, and 15 bases lay in between. As handled by the study authors: Reference gene primer amplification gave estimated nucleated cell counts. Method: immunoSEQ multiplex PCR; TCRdb's copy keeps in-frame clones and lacks some. V and J calls and clone size follow that table, whereas D and trimming were derived from the DNA. The sample contains roughly 110,000 clones, 75% to 90% of which appear only once. Seattle's cohort entered during active infection and was followed longitudinally.

The sequence derives from an older woman with COVID-19, enrolled during active disease. The sequenced sample was peripheral blood. The rearrangement links TRBV19 to TRBJ1-4; D remains ambiguous. The CDR3 nucleotides read TGTGCCAGTAGTATCATACAGACGAGATTTGAAAAACTGTTTTTT. Protein sequence: CASSIIQTRFEKLFF.